Sequencing of this T cell receptor beta chain was carried out in a study of cytomegalovirus exposure and HLA in healthy donors. The CDR3 contains 12 residues. V was pared by 5 bases and J by 6 bases, with 3 bases of the junction left unmatched. Germline assignment: CDR1 SNHLY and CDR2 FYNNEI. It was with 60 Vbeta and 13 Jbeta primers that the PCR ran. Sequencing was performed with immunoSEQ multiplex PCR; in TCRdb, only in-frame clones are kept and a portion is missing. The sample's table shows some 96,000 clones. This chain connects TRBV2 to TRBJ2-7; 8 positions match TRBD1. The origin of this receptor is a woman in her 30s in good health and CMV-seronegative. Sample: PBMCs. CDR3 in amino acids: CASSRTGTEQYF. Written as DNA, the CDR3 is TGTGCCAGCAGTCGGACAGGGACCGAGCAGTACTTC.